The present T cell receptor beta chain was sequenced within a study of neurological immune-mediated disorders (dated by TCRdb to between 2018 and 2021). General notes on the study: Using UMI-based sequencing, the study compared peripheral blood TCR-beta repertoires from patients with HTLV-I-associated myelopathy (HAM/TSP), patients with multiple sclerosis, and healthy controls. The approximately 98 TCR-beta libraries included longitudinal samples, technical triplicates and paired sorted CD4+ and CD8+ T-cell subsets alongside PBMC samples. The cohort comprised 65 to 75 subjects: roughly 15 HAM/TSP patients, some 34 multiple sclerosis patients and 20 healthy controls.

Unsorted PBMC libraries were generated from 2 million PBMCs stored in RNAlater at -80 °C until RNA extraction. Peripheral blood was subjected to Ficoll-Hypaque density gradient centrifugation to isolate PBMCs, which were then cryopreserved in liquid nitrogen. cDNA was synthesized by template-switch 5'RACE using a primer carrying a 10-nucleotide random unique molecular identifier by which each TCR transcript was tagged. Over 180 million TCR-beta sequences, covering 15-18 subjects, were produced in each sequencing run. Total RNA was extracted with the RNeasy kit. The KAPA Real-time Library Amplification kit was used to amplify TCR-beta VDJ regions with primers targeting the TCR constant region and the 5'RACE anchor. Sample indexes and Illumina adaptors were added in a first PCR, after which library yield was increased in a second PCR. After Ampure bead purification, the TCR product of roughly 650 bp was size-selected on a 2% E-gel SizeSelection system. Before pooling, library quality was assessed on a Bioanalyzer, concentration was determined with Qubit, and library quantification was performed with the Kapa Library Quantification kit. An Illumina HiSeq 2500 was used to sequence the libraries paired-end at 2 x 150 bp. To increase sequence diversity, about 25-31% phiX was spiked into each library pool. The paper's processing steps were these. Quality-filtered reads were processed with the UMI-based MiGEC pipeline, which removed over 75% of raw TCR sequences during error correction. IMGT germline references were used for alignment of VDJ genes, and clonotypes were defined by a unique CDR3 amino acid sequence together with V-J genes. Clonal expansion, Shannon diversity and CDR3 relatedness (CalcPairwiseDistances, ClusterSamples) were evaluated with VDJtools, and phylogenetic trees were built with CLCbio workbench. Clones with at least 8 unique UMIs were defined as expanded, with this threshold being based on coefficient-of-variation modelling across technical triplicates. The public reads were reprocessed in TCRdb via fastp at Q25 and MiXCR, keeping in-frame beta chains. Identical CDR3 proteins give one entry, which carries the most common genes and DNA. These V and J calls are TCRdb output, not the study's own analysis. In all, the sample holds 20,000 to 25,000 distinct CDR3 sequences, and less than 11% of those were seen once. The ten top clones hold about 20% of the sample.

Paper-wide results and their limitations: No identical CDR3 amino acid sequences were found to be shared among expanded clones across subjects, suggesting that TCR-beta repertoires were private in all groups. TCR clonal expansion was highest in HAM/TSP patients and lowest in MS patients, with MS patients falling below even healthy controls.

This clonotype was seen ten or more times. Which antigen it targets is not known. There are no base qualities to consult, and no much larger clone falls within one base. Here V drops 3 bases and J drops 3 bases, and the junction holds 4 bases not matched to any gene. The CDR3 measures 15 amino acids from cysteine to phenylalanine. Only CDR3 DNA is held: 45 bases, read in frame from base 1. According to the germline V gene, CDR1 reads SGHRS and CDR2 reads YFSETQ. Material for sequencing was PBMCs. This TCR derives from a woman in her fifties or sixties with HTLV-1-associated myelopathy (HAM/TSP). Rearrangement joined TRBV5-1 to TRBJ2-7; 12 nucleotides in the junction match TRBD2. Read as DNA, the sequence is TGCGCCAGCAGCTCCTCTAGCGGGGGGGGCTACGAGCAGTACTTC. Its translation is CASSSSSGGGYEQYF.